Each of the 27 T cell receptor beta chains below was sequenced from the same sample in a study of regulatory T cells in long-lasting Graves disease listed by TCRdb under 2021. Library preparation used multiplex PCR. TCRdb names Illumina HiSeq 4000 as the instrument used. iRepertoire HTBI primers and Arm-PCR amplification of CDR3 regions were used to construct TCR beta libraries. TCRdb cleaned the public reads at Q25 with fastp, built clones with MiXCR and kept in-frame beta chains. Merged by CDR3 protein, the rows form single entries marked with the most common genes and DNA. The table for this sample lists about 520,000 distinct CDR3 sequences; around 12% of them were counted only once. Of the sample, more than 8% falls within the top ten clones. This specimen's time point label, interpreted: newly diagnosed GD, antithyroid drugs for less than 3 months. For both TCR sequencing and RNA sequencing, RNA was extracted from PBMCs using TRIzol.

These same records also appear under a second study, on T cells in Graves' hyperthyroidism and ophthalmopathy.

Sequences were derived from peripheral blood mononuclear cells (PBMCs), sampled at new diagnosis, from a patient treated with antithyroid drugs. These TCRs come from a woman under 40 with Graves disease. Donor details come from another sample of the same person, matched by shared clones.

With respect to this clonotype: Given a much more abundant clone one base away, this may be a read error. The chain combines TRBV28 with TRBJ1-1, with D uncertain. Deletions cut 5 bases from V and 0 bases from J, with 7 bases between. Germline CDR1 reads MDHEN; CDR2 reads SYDVKM. The CDR3 is 13 amino acids. This CDR3 is CASSDQLNTEAFF. DNA of the CDR3: TGTGCCAGCAGTGACCAACTGAACACTGAAGCTTTCTTT.

This clonotype came up many times. The chain couples TRBV7-9 to TRBJ1-5; 9 bases match TRBD1. Trimming removed 3 bases from V and 6 bases from J; junction bases left unmatched: 6. The CDR3 has 15 residues. Germline CDR1 and CDR2: SEHNR and FQNEAQ (reference sequence). CDR3 residues: CASSFGQGQGQPQHF. CDR3 in DNA: TGTGCCAGCAGCTTCGGACAGGGACAGGGTCAGCCCCAGCATTTT. The complete variable domain, with remaining parts taken from reference TRBV7-9 and TRBJ1-5, reads DTGVSQNPRHKITKRGQNVTFRCDPISEHNRLYWYRQTLGQGPEFLTYFQNEAQLEKSRLLSDRFSAERPKGSFSTLEIQRTEQGDSAMYLCASSFGQGQGQPQHFGDGTRLSIL.

In the case of this clonotype: The DNA is left out, because the CDR3 cannot be placed on it with certainty; the CDR3 is given as TCRdb lists it. The chain carries TRBV6-2 or TRBV6-3 and TRBJ2-3; TRBD1, the table's D call, was not compared with the DNA. 13 amino acids form the CDR3, both terminal residues included. Per the germline V gene, CDR1 is MNHEY and CDR2 is SVGEGT. This chain's CDR3 is CASTSGGRDTQYF.

This clonotype showed up many times. This chain uses TRBV2 with TRBJ2-5; no firm D call. CDR3 length: 14 amino acids. Germline V CDR1 and CDR2: SNHLY, FYNNEI. V dropped 5 bases and J dropped 2 bases, with 12 bases sitting between them. CDR3 protein: CASSRVSSQETQYF. The CDR3 DNA follows: TGTGCCAGCAGTAGGGTCAGCTCGCAAGAGACCCAGTACTTC.

This clonotype was counted many times. This chain joins TRBV6-2 or TRBV6-3 and TRBJ1-4; TRBD1 is a possible D gene (6 bases). CDR3 length: 13 residues. CDR1 and CDR2 from the germline V gene are MNHEY and SVGEGT. V was clipped by 7 bases and J by 8 bases, with 14 bases between them. DNA for the CDR3: TGTGCCAGCAACGGGGGGCTGAAAGAAAAACTGTTTTTT. Encoded protein: CASNGGLKEKLFF.

Ten or more counts support this clonotype. The rearrangement links TRBV7-9 to TRBJ1-2; TRBD1 aligns across 9 bases. The CDR3 runs to 15 residues. The ends lost 5 bases at V and 4 bases at J; junction bases unmatched: 8. The V gene's germline CDR1 is SEHNR and CDR2 FQNEAQ (reference sequence). The CDR3 region has the DNA TGTGCCAGCAGCCCCTGGGACAGGGAGGCCTATGGCTACACCTTC. Its protein is CASSPWDREAYGYTF.

The chain uses TRBV3-1 and TRBJ2-7; either TRBD1 or TRBD2 may fit D (5 bases each). The CDR3 covers 15 residues. Trimming stripped 0 bases from V and 2 bases from J, with 11 bases between. In germline, CDR1 is LGHDT, CDR2 YNNKEL (reference sequence). The CDR3 DNA reads TGTGCCAGCAGCCAAGATGGGACCGCAACCTACGAGCAGTACTTC. It specifies CASSQDGTATYEQYF.

Turning to this clonotype: A much larger clone differs by one base, so this may be a read error. The chain uses TRBV27 and TRBJ2-6; 7 bases line up with TRBD1. The V gene's germline CDR1 is MNHEY and CDR2 SMNVEV (reference sequence). The CDR3 spans 17 residues. With V trimmed by 5 bases and J by 0 bases, 7 bases remained unmatched. The CDR3 loop reads CASSNGQEASGANVLTF. CDR3 DNA: TGTGCCAGCAGTAACGGACAGGAAGCCTCTGGGGCCAACGTCCTGACTTTC. The full variable domain, its missing parts supplied by reference TRBV27 and TRBJ2-6, is EAQVTQNPRYLITVTGKKLTVTCSQNMNHEYMSWYRQDPGLGLRQIYYSMNVEVTDKGDVPEGYKVSRKEKRNFPLILESPSPNQTSLYFCASSNGQEASGANVLTFGAGSRLTVL.

This clonotype was detected ten times or more. The CDR3 sequence is CASSLGTAKAYEQYF. CDR3 in DNA: TGTGCCAGCAGCTTAGGGACAGCTAAAGCCTACGAGCAGTACTTC. This chain links TRBV7-8 with TRBJ2-7, with D possibly being TRBD1 (6 bases). Germline V gene data show CDR1 as SGHVS and CDR2 as FQNEAQ. There are 15 residues in the CDR3. Trimming stripped 1 base from V and 2 bases from J, with 12 bases between.

The V and J genes are TRBV11-3 and TRBJ2-3; D is uncertain. CDR3 size: 16 residues. Trimming removed 5 bases from V and 2 bases from J, with 17 bases in between. Germline V gene sequence: CDR1 SGHNT, CDR2 YENEEA. DNA for the CDR3: TGTGCCAGCAGCCCCCACACCAACGAGGCCACAGATACGCAGTATTTT. As protein: CASSPHTNEATDTQYF. Drawing the rest from reference TRBV11-3 and TRBJ2-3, the complete variable domain is EAGVVQSPRYKIIEKKQPVAFWCNPISGHNTLYWYLQNLGQGPELLIRYENEEAVDDSQLPKDRFSAERLKGVDSTLKIQPAELGDSAVYLCASSPHTNEATDTQYFGPGTRLTVL.

This clonotype showed up just once. This may be a read error, as it is one base from a much larger clone. V gene TRBV9 combines with J gene TRBJ2-7; 13 nucleotides agree with TRBD2. CDR3 length: 15 residues. Trimming removed 4 bases from V and 3 bases from J; junction bases left unmatched: 4. Germline CDR1 and CDR2: SGDLS and YYNGEE. The chain's CDR3 is CASSSGLAGFYEQYF. CDR3 sequence (DNA): TGTGCCAGCAGCTCGGGACTAGCGGGATTCTACGAGCAGTACTTC.

CDR3 DNA sequence: TGTGCCAGCAGCTCCGGACAGGGGGCGGCGCGGAACGGGGGACTTTTTGAATATGGCTACACCTTC. Encoded protein: CASSSGQGAARNGGLFEYGYTF. The chain employs TRBV7-9 and TRBJ1-2; 11 nucleotides line up with TRBD1. With V trimmed by 4 bases and J by 5 bases, 27 bases remained unmatched. Germline CDR1 and CDR2: SEHNR and FQNEAQ (reference sequence). The CDR3 extends over 22 amino acids.

Ten or more counts support this clonotype. This rearrangement joins TRBV28 to TRBJ2-7; 8 bases fit TRBD2. Germline trimming cut 2 bases from V and 4 bases from J; bases unmatched to any gene: 4. There are 14 residues in the CDR3. From germline, CDR1 is MDHEN and CDR2 SYDVKM. The CDR3 bases are TGTGCCAGCAGTTTACCTAGCGGGTTATACGAGCAGTACTTC. Its translation is CASSLPSGLYEQYF.

In this sample, this clonotype turned up many times. This chain uses TRBV11-2 with TRBJ2-1, with unresolved D. V was cut by 5 bases and J by 7 bases, with 12 bases left in between. Germline CDR1 reads SGHAT; CDR2 reads FQNNGV. The CDR3 runs 13 residues. Written as DNA, the CDR3 is TGTGCCAGCAGCCTACTCACCGAGAATGAGCAGTTCTTC. Its translation is CASSLLTENEQFF.

This clonotype has ten or more counts. The CDR3 is CASSQGLRGSSNQPQHF. The CDR3 region has the DNA TGCGCCAGCAGCCAAGGCCTGAGGGGATCAAGCAATCAGCCCCAGCATTTT. The chain is built from TRBV4-1 and TRBJ1-5; a weak D match, TRBD1 (5 bases). The CDR3 consists of 17 residues. Germline lookup yields CDR1 MGHRA and CDR2 YSYEKL. V gave up 1 base and J gave up 1 base, with 14 bases separating them.

This clonotype has ten or more counts. This sequence joins TRBV28 and TRBJ2-7; D possibly matches TRBD1 or TRBD2 (8 bases each). The CDR3 spans 15 residues. CDR1 MDHEN and CDR2 SYDVKM come from the germline V gene. V was cut by 7 bases and J by 4 bases, with 20 bases left in between. This chain's CDR3 is CASTTGGTGWYEQYF. The CDR3 DNA is TGTGCCAGCACCACGGGGGGGACAGGATGGTACGAGCAGTACTTC.

This chain connects TRBV6-1 to TRBJ1-3, with a weak D call TRBD1 (5 bases). The CDR3 contains 14 residues. Germline V gene lookup returns CDR1 MNHNS and CDR2 SASEGT. V dropped 8 bases and J dropped 8 bases, with 19 bases sitting between them. The CDR3 bases are TGTGCCAGCTCAGAAAGCCGGGGCGGGGACACCATATATTTT. The encoded protein is CASSESRGGDTIYF.

This chain links TRBV6-5 with TRBJ2-3, with TRBD2 matching over 10 bases. The CDR3 has 16 residues. V trimming: 2 bases; J trimming: 2 bases; junction bases outside the gene matches: 4. The germline V gene encodes CDR1 MNHEY and CDR2 SVGAGI. This CDR3 reads CASSYQAGGNTDTQYF. The CDR3 DNA reads TGTGCCAGCAGTTACCAAGCGGGAGGGAACACAGATACGCAGTATTTT.

This clonotype was seen ten or more times. The gene calls are TRBV18 and TRBJ2-7; TRBD1 matches at 7 bases. The CDR3 has 15 amino acids. The germline V gene encodes CDR1 KGHSH and CDR2 LQKENI. Trimming took 0 bases from V and 5 from J; bases not matched to a gene: 7. CDR3 residues: CASSPPGKGAHEQYF. The CDR3 bases are TGTGCCAGCTCACCACCGGGAAAGGGGGCCCACGAGCAGTACTTC. Variable domain in full (rest from reference TRBV18 and TRBJ2-7): NAGVMQNPRHLVRRRGQEARLRCSPMKGHSHVYWYRQLPEEGLKFMVYLQKENIIDESGMPKERFSAEFPKEGPSILRIQQVVRGDSAAYFCASSPPGKGAHEQYFGPGTRLTVT.

There are many counts of this clonotype. The genes are TRBV5-8 and TRBJ1-2; D is uncertain. With 4 bases removed from V and 8 bases from J, the gap between germline ends came to 18 bases. Germline loops: CDR1 SGHTS, CDR2 YDEGEE. The CDR3 sequence is 14 residues long. CDR3 nucleotides: TGTGCCAGCAGCCGGAACTTTTGGAACGGCGGCTACACCTTC. Amino acids: CASSRNFWNGGYTF.

This clonotype was seen only a few times. V gene TRBV6-5 combines with J gene TRBJ1-2; no clear D. The V end was cut by 0 bases, the J end by 10 bases, with 21 bases between. This CDR3 has 16 residues. CDR1 is MNHEY, CDR2 SVGAGI, per germline. CDR3 DNA: TGTGCCAGCAGTTACTCCGCAAATTGGAGAGATGGAGCCTACACCTTC. Amino acid sequence: CASSYSANWRDGAYTF.

The chain uses TRBV4-1 and TRBJ1-2; D may be TRBD1 (5 bases). V lost 1 base and J lost 4, with 22 bases in between. CDR1 and CDR2 (germline): MGHRA, YSYEKL. The CDR3 loop spans 18 amino acids. The CDR3 spells CASSQVPLPVGVGYGYTF. CDR3 DNA sequence: TGCGCCAGCAGCCAAGTTCCCCTCCCTGTGGGGGTGGGCTATGGCTACACCTTC.

At least ten counts were recorded for this clonotype. The rearrangement links TRBV7-9 to TRBJ1-2; D remains ambiguous. The germline V and J ends were trimmed by 6 bases and 4 bases, with 18 bases remaining between them. This CDR3 has 15 residues. Per germline, CDR1 SEHNR and CDR2 FQNEAQ (reference sequence). CDR3 nucleotides: TGTGCCAGCAGTAACTACAGAGCCTCCTTCTATGGCTACACCTTC. Translating it yields CASSNYRASFYGYTF.

This clonotype was observed many times. The V gene is TRBV27, the J gene TRBJ1-1, with TRBD1 matching over 8 bases. This CDR3 is 13 amino acids long. Germline values: CDR1 MNHEY, CDR2 SMNVEV (reference sequence). Trimming at V came to 8 bases and at J to 3 bases, leaving 5 bases not matched to a gene. The CDR3 coding sequence is TGTGCCAGCTCCTCGGACAGGGACACTGAAGCTTTCTTT. Translation gives CASSSDRDTEAFF.

There are many counts of this clonotype. This sequence joins TRBV28 and TRBJ2-7; possible D gene TRBD1, 6 bases. V gave up 3 bases and J gave up 3 bases, with 12 bases separating them. The CDR3 is made up of 14 amino acids. CDR1 MDHEN and CDR2 SYDVKM come from the germline V gene. The DNA for the CDR3 is TGTGCCAGCAGTTTCCTGGGGGCCATCTACGAGCAGTACTTC. It codes for CASSFLGAIYEQYF.

In nucleotides, the CDR3 is TGTGCCAGCCTGGACAAGGCGGCCCCATCTGGAAACACCATATATTTT. Its protein is CASLDKAAPSGNTIYF. V is TRBV12-3 or TRBV12-4 and J is TRBJ1-3, with D tentatively TRBD1 (5 bases). Between the trimmed V and J ends, which lost 8 bases and 1 base, there was a span of 18 bases. The CDR3 consists of 16 residues.

This clonotype was picked up many times. V usage is TRBV6-1 and J usage is TRBJ2-5; D possibly uses TRBD1 or TRBD2 (5 bases each). The CDR3 contains 15 residues. Germline V gives CDR1 MNHNS, CDR2 SASEGT. Trimming shortened V by 6 bases and J by 5 bases, and 19 bases separated the two germline ends. The CDR3 DNA reads as TGTGCCAGCAGCAACTCATGGGGGTCAGGGGAGACCCAGTACTTC. Protein: CASSNSWGSGETQYF.